This is a list of T cell receptor beta chains from one sample in a study of T cells in Graves' hyperthyroidism and ophthalmopathy. In TCRdb, the multiplex PCR reads were re-called with MiXCR into one record per CDR3 protein. The repertoire holds about 360,000 distinct CDR3 sequences, with around 13% as singletons. Sequencing was carried out using blood. Receptors originate from a woman between 18 and 30 years old with Graves' hyperthyroidism. CDR3s include the opening cysteine and the closing phenylalanine or tryptophan. D genes are given only for firm matches. Clone size, where shown, is once, few, many, or a class for clones that have expanded.

CDR3 DNA: TGTGCCTGGACGGCTAATGATCAGCCCCAGCATTTT
CDR3 protein: CAWTANDQPQHF
V gene: TRBV30
clone size: many
J gene: TRBJ1-5
D gene: -

CDR3 DNA: TGTGCCAGCAGCCTGGGCGCAGGGCTCACTGAAGCTTTCTTT
CDR3 protein: CASSLGAGLTEAFF
V gene: TRBV5-6
clone size: -
J gene: TRBJ1-1
D gene: -

CDR3 DNA: TGTGCCAGCAGATCAGACAGGATGGGAGAGACCCAGTACTTC
CDR3 protein: CASRSDRMGETQYF
V gene: TRBV7-9
clone size: many
J gene: TRBJ2-5
D gene: -

CDR3 DNA: TGTGCCAGCAGTTTATCAGGGGGCGGTCTGAATGAGCAGTTCTTC
CDR3 protein: CASSLSGGGLNEQFF
V gene: TRBV12-3/TRBV12-4
clone size: few
J gene: TRBJ2-1
D gene: TRBD1

CDR3 DNA: TGTGCCAGCAGCTCGGACAGTTTTGGCACTGAAGCTTTCTTT
CDR3 protein: CASSSDSFGTEAFF
V gene: TRBV7-3
clone size: few
J gene: TRBJ1-1
D gene: -

CDR3 DNA: TGTGCCAGCAGTTTAGCCAATGAGCAGTTCTTC
CDR3 protein: CASSLANEQFF
V gene: TRBV28
clone size: many
J gene: TRBJ2-1
D gene: -

CDR3 DNA: TGTGCCAGCAGGGGGAACACTGAAGCTTTCTTT
CDR3 protein: CASRGNTEAFF
V gene: TRBV28
clone size: many
J gene: TRBJ1-1
D gene: -

CDR3 DNA: TGTGCCAGCAGTGAAGACAGAACTTTTTATGGCTACACCTTC
CDR3 protein: CASSEDRTFYGYTF
V gene: TRBV2
clone size: many
J gene: TRBJ1-2
D gene: -

CDR3 DNA: TGTGCCAGCAGTCACCTGGGACAGACCTACGAGCAGTACTTC
CDR3 protein: CASSHLGQTYEQYF
V gene: TRBV12-3/TRBV12-4
clone size: many
J gene: TRBJ2-7
D gene: TRBD1

CDR3 DNA: TGTGCCAGCTCACCATTCTTCCCCCTTCCGGGACAGCCCCGGGTGGAGCAGTATTTT
CDR3 protein: CASSPFFPLPGQPRVEQYF
V gene: TRBV18
clone size: once
J gene: TRBJ2-3
D gene: TRBD1

CDR3 DNA: TGTGCCAGCAGCTTATCTAGCGGAAAATCCCCCTACGAGCAGTACTTC
CDR3 protein: CASSLSSGKSPYEQYF
V gene: TRBV7-9
clone size: many
J gene: TRBJ2-7
D gene: TRBD2

CDR3 DNA: TGCGCCAGCAGCCAAGCAGGGGATAATTCACCCCTCCACTTT
CDR3 protein: CASSQAGDNSPLHF
V gene: TRBV4-3
clone size: many
J gene: TRBJ1-6
D gene: -

CDR3 DNA: TGTGCCAGCAGTTTATGGGACAGGGGCTATTATGGCTACACCTTC
CDR3 protein: CASSLWDRGYYGYTF
V gene: TRBV28
clone size: few
J gene: TRBJ1-2
D gene: TRBD1

CDR3 DNA: TGCGCCAGCAGCCAAGTCGACAGACGACCCTTTAGCAATCAGCCCCAGCATTTT
CDR3 protein: CASSQVDRRPFSNQPQHF
V gene: TRBV4-1
clone size: many
J gene: TRBJ1-5
D gene: -

CDR3 DNA: TGTGCCAGCAGCTTAGAGTTGGCGGGAGGTGAGACCCAGTACTTC
CDR3 protein: CASSLELAGGETQYF
V gene: TRBV7-6
clone size: -
J gene: TRBJ2-5
D gene: TRBD2

CDR3 DNA: TGCAGTGCTAGCCCAGGCTCCTCCAACTATGGCTACACCTTC
CDR3 protein: CSASPGSSNYGYTF
V gene: TRBV20-1
clone size: many
J gene: TRBJ1-2
D gene: -

CDR3 DNA: TGTGCCACCTCCGGGGGCTCTCAGCCCCAGCATTTT
CDR3 protein: CATSGGSQPQHF
V gene: TRBV28
clone size: many
J gene: TRBJ1-5
D gene: -

CDR3 DNA: TGTGCCAGCAATCCGGCAGGGGGTCACAATGAGCAGTTCTTC
CDR3 protein: CASNPAGGHNEQFF
V gene: TRBV28
clone size: many
J gene: TRBJ2-1
D gene: TRBD1

CDR3 DNA: TGTGCCAGCAGCTTCCAGGGAGACACCATATATTTT
CDR3 protein: CASSFQGDTIYF
V gene: TRBV5-5
clone size: many
J gene: TRBJ1-3
D gene: -

CDR3 DNA: TGTGCCAGCAGTGAATCTAACGGTAATCCGAAGGGGTTCTTC
CDR3 protein: CASSESNGNPKGFF
V gene: TRBV6-1
clone size: -
J gene: TRBJ2-1
D gene: -

CDR3 DNA: TGCGCCAGCAGCTTGAGTGGCGGGAGGGCAGACGAGCAGTACTTC
CDR3 protein: CASSLSGGRADEQYF
V gene: TRBV5-1
clone size: -
J gene: TRBJ2-7
D gene: TRBD2